This T cell receptor (beta chain) was identified during a study of blood T cells in healthy people across ages. Total RNA, at least 6 micrograms per sample, was extracted from PBMCs. The CDR3 sequence is 13 residues long. Germline CDR1 and CDR2: DFQATT and SNEGSKA (reference sequence). Trimming pared 6 bases from V and 5 bases from J, leaving 16 bases between. Primers used in a second PCR of about 6 to 12 cycles were a sample-barcoded 5' primer and a J-beta primer mix. Each cDNA was tagged by a template-switch adaptor containing 12 random nucleotides. TCRdb re-called the 5' RACE reads with MiXCR, one entry per CDR3 protein. This repertoire shows under 1,100,000 distinct CDR3 sequences, about 23% found once; its top ten account for about 0.72%. The same specimen was also included in a second study, on T cells of mothers and their children. Turning to that study: Sample barcodes plus 2-4 random nucleotides came from the M1S primer. Slightly higher overlap, not significant, was seen in related mother-child pairs than in unrelated pairs.

This chain connects TRBV20-1 to TRBJ2-5, with D tentatively TRBD2 (5 bases). Sequenced input: blood. This TCR was sampled from a girl aged 2 to 10 in good health. The CDR3 protein is CSAAPTSWETQYF. The CDR3 DNA follows: TGCAGTGCCGCCCCTACTAGTTGGGAGACCCAGTACTTC.